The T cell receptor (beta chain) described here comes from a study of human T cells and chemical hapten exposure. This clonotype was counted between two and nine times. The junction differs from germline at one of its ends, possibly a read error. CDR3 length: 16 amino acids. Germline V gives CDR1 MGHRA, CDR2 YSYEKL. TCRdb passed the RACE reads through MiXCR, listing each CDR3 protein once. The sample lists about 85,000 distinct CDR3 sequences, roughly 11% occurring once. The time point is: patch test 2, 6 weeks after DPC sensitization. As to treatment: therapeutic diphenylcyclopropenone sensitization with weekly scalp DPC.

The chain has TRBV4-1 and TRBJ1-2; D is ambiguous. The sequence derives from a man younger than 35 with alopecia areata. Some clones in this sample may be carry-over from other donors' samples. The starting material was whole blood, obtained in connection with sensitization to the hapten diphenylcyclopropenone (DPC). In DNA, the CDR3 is TGCGCCAGCTGCCAGTCCCCCTCGGATTATGTACATGGCTACACCTTC. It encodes CASCQSPSDYVHGYTF.